Shown below are 22 T cell receptor beta chains from a single sample sequenced in a study of blood T cell repertoires in COVID-19. Clones were read by immunoSEQ multiplex PCR, and TCRdb kept only the in-frame ones, dropping some. Among 270,000 or so clones listed, approximately 86% were seen once. Sequencing input: peripheral blood. These receptors came from a man between 40 and 49 years old with active or convalescent COVID-19.

The CDR3, as DNA: TGTGCCAGCAGCTTAGAAGGGGGCCAGCCCCAGCATTTT. It specifies CASSLEGGQPQHF. The rearrangement uses TRBV11-2 and TRBJ1-5; 7 nucleotides line up with TRBD1. This CDR3 spans 13 amino acids. Losses at the gene ends were 0 bases for V and 7 bases for J; bases not matched to a gene: 0. The germline V gene has CDR1 SGHAT and CDR2 FQNNGV.

The genes are TRBV19 and TRBJ2-2; D call uncertain. Trimming cost V 5 bases and J 6 bases, with 10 bases left between them. Germline V gives CDR1 LNHDA, CDR2 SQIVND (reference sequence). The CDR3 has 13 residues. The chain's CDR3 is CASSPNGAGELFF. CDR3 sequence (DNA): TGTGCCAGTAGTCCCAACGGTGCCGGGGAGCTGTTTTTT.

The rearrangement uses TRBV6-5 and TRBJ1-2; a weak D match, TRBD1 (6 bases). CDR1 MNHEY and CDR2 SVGAGI come from the germline V gene. CDR3 length: 15 amino acids. V gave up 4 bases and J gave up 4 bases, with 16 bases separating them. DNA of the CDR3: TGTGCCAGCAGTTCAAGCTTAGGGGGGGGCTATGGCTACACCTTC. This translates into CASSSSLGGGYGYTF.

The rearrangement links TRBV6-5 to TRBJ2-7, with D possibly being TRBD2 (5 bases). CDR3 length: 11 residues. In germline, CDR1 is MNHEY, CDR2 SVGAGI. V lost 6 bases and J lost 6, with 9 bases in between. The CDR3 is CASSDEGEQYF. For the CDR3, the DNA is TGTGCCAGCAGCGACGAGGGCGAGCAGTACTTC.

As DNA, the CDR3 is TGTGCCAGCAGCAGGCGACTAGCGGGGGTTCAAGAGACCCAGTACTTC. This gives the protein CASSRRLAGVQETQYF. This chain joins TRBV3-1 (or the pseudogene TRBV3-2) and TRBJ2-5; 12 bases line up with TRBD2. The V and J ends lost 5 bases and 2 bases, in that order; junction bases with no gene match: 6. CDR3 length equals 16 residues. Germline lookup yields CDR1 LGHDT and CDR2 YNNKEL (reference sequence).

The rearrangement links TRBV7-8 to TRBJ2-5; TRBD2 is a possible D gene (6 bases). CDR1 and CDR2 from the germline V gene are SGHVS and FQNEAQ. The CDR3 consists of 14 residues. V was shortened by 6 bases and J by 7 bases, with 18 bases between the two germline ends. Here the CDR3 DNA reads TGTGCCAGCAGTCCCACTCCCGGGACTTCGACCCAGTACTTC. Translated, it gives CASSPTPGTSTQYF.

This clone was seen once. This chain links TRBV2 with TRBJ2-1, with TRBD2 identical over 11 bases. Germline V gene sequence: CDR1 SNHLY, CDR2 FYNNEI. The junction had 7 bases not matched to a gene; V was cut back by 6 bases and J by 6 bases. The CDR3 totals 15 residues. The CDR3 spells CASRPFSGGANEQFF. The DNA of the CDR3 is TGTGCCAGCAGGCCGTTTAGCGGGGGGGCCAATGAGCAGTTCTTC.

This clone was seen just once. The chain recombines TRBV4-1 with TRBJ2-1; tentative D call: TRBD2 (6 bases). This CDR3 spans 17 amino acids. Trimming shortened V by 1 base and J by 0 bases, and 13 bases separated the two germline ends. Looked up from germline, CDR1 is MGHRA and CDR2 is YSYEKL. The CDR3 bases are TGCGCCAGCAGCCAAGTTTACGGGGGAAGCTCCTACAATGAGCAGTTCTTC. Protein product: CASSQVYGGSSYNEQFF.

V gene TRBV5-1 combines with J gene TRBJ2-7; TRBD1 matches 7 bases. Per the germline V gene, CDR1 is SGHRS and CDR2 is YFSETQ. The length of the CDR3 is 15 residues. With V trimmed by 4 bases and J by 0 bases, 7 bases remained unmatched. CDR3 DNA sequence: TGCGCCAGCAGCACCGGGACAGCAAGCTCCTACGAGCAGTACTTC. Protein: CASSTGTASSYEQYF.

The rearrangement links TRBV4-2 to TRBJ1-2, with D tentatively TRBD1 (6 bases). CDR1 and CDR2 (germline): LGHNA, YNFKEQ. Deletions cut 1 base from V and 3 bases from J, with 9 bases between. The CDR3 consists of 14 residues. For the CDR3, the DNA is TGTGCCAGCAGCCAAGCACAGGGAGACTATGGCTACACCTTC. Translation: CASSQAQGDYGYTF.

The chain has TRBV4-1 and TRBJ2-3; the match to TRBD2 covers 9 bases. J was trimmed by 2 bases and V by 1 base; bases with no gene match: 7. The CDR3 has 17 amino acids. Germline assignment: CDR1 MGHRA and CDR2 YSYEKL. The CDR3 DNA reads TGCGCCAGCAGCCAAGCAGCCCCTAGCGGGATCACAGATACGCAGTATTTT. The encoded protein is CASSQAAPSGITDTQYF.

The chain employs TRBV9 and TRBJ2-1; possible D gene TRBD1, 6 bases. The CDR3 runs 14 residues. Germline V gene data show CDR1 as SGDLS and CDR2 as YYNGEE. Trimming removed 4 bases from V and 8 bases from J, with 16 bases in between. The CDR3 nucleotides read TGTGCCAGCAGCTCTACGACAGGCCTCGATGAGCAGTTCTTC. Encoded protein: CASSSTTGLDEQFF.

This rearrangement joins TRBV19 to TRBJ1-2; TRBD1 is a possible D gene (6 bases). Per the germline V gene, CDR1 is LNHDA and CDR2 is SQIVND (reference sequence). The CDR3 covers 16 residues. Trimming removed 5 bases at V and 8 bases at J, with 24 bases between. In nucleotides, the CDR3 is TGTGCCAGTAGTGGCGACCCTCAGGGGAATTTGGACGGCTACACCTTC. Translated: CASSGDPQGNLDGYTF.

The chain joins TRBV5-4 to TRBJ1-2, with 7 nucleotides matching TRBD1. CDR3 length equals 16 residues. V was clipped by 3 bases and J by 2 bases; unmatched bases: 10. The V gene's germline CDR1 is SGHNT and CDR2 YYREEE (reference sequence). The DNA of the CDR3 is TGTGCCAGCAGCTCCAGAAGGGACAGCCTCAACTATGGCTACACCTTC. It translates to CASSSRRDSLNYGYTF.

The chain links TRBV5-4 to TRBJ2-7; no definite D call. CDR3 length: 11 residues. V was pared by 3 bases and J by 7 bases, with 8 bases between. Germline lookup yields CDR1 SGHNT and CDR2 YYREEE (reference sequence). The CDR3 region is CASSSPGEQYF. The CDR3 DNA reads TGTGCCAGCAGCTCACCCGGGGAGCAGTACTTC.

The V call is TRBV7-9, the J call TRBJ2-5; TRBD1 might be the D (6 bases). This CDR3 contains 13 residues. Per germline, CDR1 SEHNR and CDR2 FQNEAQ (reference sequence). V was trimmed by 5 bases and J by 3 bases, leaving 10 bases between them. CDR3 DNA sequence: TGTGCCAGCAGCCCCCGGACAGAAGAGACCCAGTACTTC. Protein product: CASSPRTEETQYF.

V is TRBV9 and J is TRBJ2-7; a weak D match, TRBD2 (5 bases). The germline CDR1 and CDR2 sequences are SGDLS and YYNGEE. CDR3 length: 14 residues. Trimming removed 0 bases at V and 2 bases at J, with 9 bases between. For the CDR3, the DNA is TGTGCCAGCAGCGTAGGAGGGATGACCTACGAGCAGTACTTC. Protein sequence: CASSVGGMTYEQYF.

The chain links TRBV27 to TRBJ2-3, with unresolved D. The CDR3 spans 13 residues. Per the germline V gene, CDR1 is MNHEY and CDR2 is SMNVEV (reference sequence). The ends were cut back, 2 bases at V and 3 bases at J, with 6 bases in the middle. CDR3 in DNA: TGTGCCAGCAGTTTAATCAGGACAGATACGCAGTATTTT. Residues: CASSLIRTDTQYF.

In this sample, this clone turned up a few times. This CDR3 is CASEDGSEQYF. CDR3 nucleotide sequence: TGTGCCAGCGAGGATGGCTCCGAGCAGTACTTC. The chain links TRBV7-9 to TRBJ2-7, with D hard to call. CDR3 length equals 11 residues. Trimming took 8 bases from V and 6 from J, leaving 11 bases between them. Germline V gives CDR1 SEHNR, CDR2 FQNEAQ (reference sequence).

This clone appeared a single time. The gene calls are TRBV11-3 and TRBJ2-2, with 13 bases identical to TRBD2. This CDR3 spans 17 amino acids. V was clipped by 5 bases and J by 6 bases; unmatched bases: 9. Germline CDR1 is SGHNT and CDR2 is YENEEA. CDR3 nucleotide sequence: TGTGCCAGCAGCGAGTCGGGACTAGCGGGGTCGGCCGGGGAGCTGTTTTTT. As protein: CASSESGLAGSAGELFF.

The chain employs TRBV12-5 and TRBJ1-1, with TRBD1 matching over 7 bases. In germline, CDR1 is LGHNT, CDR2 FRNRAP. V lost 5 bases to trimming and J lost 0 bases; unmatched junction nucleotides: 12. The CDR3 has 17 residues. The CDR3 protein is CASGTNTGVSVNTEAFF. Written as DNA, the CDR3 is TGTGCTAGTGGTACCAACACAGGGGTATCAGTGAACACTGAAGCTTTCTTT.

On this clone: A much larger clonotype is one base distant, so this may be a read error. Different DNA sequences within this sample yield the same CDR3. The chain combines TRBV5-1 with TRBJ1-3, with D perhaps matching TRBD1 (5 bases). There are 14 residues in the CDR3. Germline lookup yields CDR1 SGHRS and CDR2 YFSETQ. V lost 2 bases and J lost 2, with 8 bases in between. In DNA form, the CDR3 reads TGCGCCAGCAGCTTATCAGGGACTGGAAACACCATATATTTT. Its translation: CASSLSGTGNTIYF.